This T cell receptor (beta chain) was sequenced in a study of glioma-infiltrating T cells. Study-wide points: Very few CDR3 sequences were shared between tissue and blood.

The germline gives CDR1 DFQATT, CDR2 SNEGSKA (reference sequence). Deletions cut 3 bases from V and 4 bases from J, with 13 bases between. This CDR3 is 14 amino acids long. This clonotype was picked up many times. Its antigen is as yet unknown. TCR alpha and beta CDR3 regions were amplified from RNA using iRepertoire nested multiplex PCR. Input was roughly 95-400 ng of tissue mRNA or PBMC total RNA. TCRdb used MiXCR to reprocess the multiplex PCR reads, holding one entry per CDR3 protein. The table records 150,000 to 200,000 distinct CDR3 sequences, over 30% of them present only once. The clonotype originates from a human donor with low-grade glioma or glioblastoma, undergoing nonglioma brain surgery, or in good health (not recorded which). Material: glioma tissue, nonneoplastic brain tissue, or PBMCs (not recorded which). The rearrangement joins TRBV20-1 to TRBJ1-5, with D possibly being TRBD1 (5 bases). The CDR3 coding sequence is TGCAGTGCTAGTTCGGCAGGGCCTAATCAGCCCCAGCATTTT. Translating gives CSASSAGPNQPQHF.